These 12 T cell receptor beta chains share one sample of origin, sequenced in a study of neoadjuvant anti-PD-1 for oral cavity cancer. Time point specified: after neoadjuvant nivolumab, at surgical resection. Using immunoSEQ multiplex PCR, the repertoire was profiled, and TCRdb retains in-frame clones only, with some absent. The sample includes about 14,000 clones, roughly three quarters of them seen just once. The sequences come from PBMCs, collected after nivolumab (anti-PD-1) treatment. The receptor set was obtained from a person between 35 and 79 years old with oral cavity squamous cell carcinoma.

This clone was observed once. The J gene is TRBJ2-1, the V gene TRBV19; TRBD2 matches at 7 bases. Germline loops: CDR1 LNHDA, CDR2 SQIVND (reference sequence). V dropped 5 bases and J dropped 10; count of bases not matched to a gene: 14. This CDR3 region has 15 residues. CDR3 coding DNA: TGTGCCAGTAGTCCCACTAGCGCACCCGTATTAGAGCAGTTCTTC. Translating gives CASSPTSAPVLEQFF.

V usage is TRBV30 and J usage is TRBJ2-6; tentatively, D is TRBD1 (6 bases). V lost 5 bases to trimming and J lost 0 bases, with 14 bases between them. There are 16 residues in the CDR3. Germline lookup yields CDR1 GTSNPN and CDR2 SVGIG (reference sequence). CDR3 in amino acids: CAWEQGPSSGANVLTF. The CDR3 DNA reads as TGTGCCTGGGAACAGGGACCAAGCTCTGGGGCCAACGTCCTGACTTTC.

V and J are TRBV5-1 and TRBJ2-1; 9 bases fit TRBD1. The V gene end was trimmed by 4 bases and the J gene end by 7 bases; junction bases not matched to a gene: 3. The CDR3 contains 13 residues. The germline V gene has CDR1 SGHRS and CDR2 YFSETQ. CDR3 loop: CASSEGQGNEQFF. For the CDR3, the DNA is TGCGCCAGCAGCGAAGGACAGGGGAATGAGCAGTTCTTC.

This chain links TRBV11-2 with TRBJ1-4; D is unclear. Deletions cut 2 bases from V and 6 bases from J, with 19 bases between. Germline lookup yields CDR1 SGHAT and CDR2 FQNNGV. The length of the CDR3 is 17 residues. The CDR3 bases are TGTGCCAGCAGCTTAAATTTCAAGGCCCCGGGGTATGAAAAACTGTTTTTT. Amino acids: CASSLNFKAPGYEKLFF.

The J gene is TRBJ2-1, the V gene TRBV2; 8 nucleotides align to TRBD2. J gave up 0 bases and V 4 bases, and 5 bases lay outside the gene matches. The germline V gene encodes CDR1 SNHLY and CDR2 FYNNEI. The CDR3 loop spans 16 amino acids. CDR3 amino acids: CASSVSGASSYNEQFF. CDR3 DNA sequence: TGTGCCAGCAGTGTTAGCGGGGCCAGCTCCTACAATGAGCAGTTCTTC.

The chain joins TRBV5-1 to TRBJ2-7, with 8 bases matching TRBD2. The CDR3 is made up of 16 amino acids. CDR1 and CDR2 from the germline V gene are SGHRS and YFSETQ. V shed 4 bases and J 0 bases; nucleotides not matched to a gene: 9. This CDR3 is CASSTSGSSSSYEQYF. The DNA of the CDR3 is TGCGCCAGCAGCACAAGCGGGAGTTCGAGCTCCTACGAGCAGTACTTC.

This clone was counted only a few times. This rearrangement joins TRBV19 to TRBJ1-2, with no clear D. The V gene lost 4 bases and the J gene lost 3 bases, with 24 bases spanning the gap. The V gene's germline CDR1 is LNHDA and CDR2 SQIVND (reference sequence). The CDR3 consists of 18 residues. Here the CDR3 reads CASSTNIQAYGLDYGYTF. The CDR3 DNA follows: TGTGCCAGTAGTACCAACATCCAGGCTTATGGGTTAGACTATGGCTACACCTTC.

DNA for the CDR3: TGTGCCAGCAGCACCCGACAGGGGTACGAGCAGTACTTC. This codes for CASSTRQGYEQYF. The chain is built from TRBV7-2 and TRBJ2-7, with 8 bases that match TRBD1. The CDR3 runs 13 residues. CDR1 is SGHTA, CDR2 FQGNSA, per germline. Losses at the gene ends were 5 bases for V and 4 bases for J; bases not matched to a gene: 4.

CDR3 bases: TGTGCCAGCAGTTTTTCACGGGGGGTCACTGAAGCTTTCTTT. Its protein product is CASSFSRGVTEAFF. This chain uses TRBV28 with TRBJ1-1; D is perhaps TRBD1 (5 bases). Germline V gene data show CDR1 as MDHEN and CDR2 as SYDVKM. The CDR3 extends over 14 amino acids. V lost 3 bases, J lost 4 bases, and 12 bases lay in between. The entire variable domain, with the rest obtained from reference TRBV28 and TRBJ1-1, is as follows: DVKVTQSSRYLVKRTGEKVFLECVQDMDHENMFWYRQDPGLGLRLIYFSYDVKMKEKGDIPEGYSVSREKKERFSLILESASTNQTSMYLCASSFSRGVTEAFFGQGTRLTVV.

This clone was counted between two and nine times. As DNA, the CDR3 is TGCGCCAGCAGTAGGGGGCGGAACGAGCAGTACTTC. Translation gives CASSRGRNEQYF. The chain couples TRBV5-1 to TRBJ2-7; the match to TRBD1 covers 7 bases. The CDR3 is made up of 12 amino acids. V trimming: 5 bases; J trimming: 5 bases; junction bases outside the gene matches: 4. In germline, CDR1 is SGHRS, CDR2 YFSETQ.

This rearrangement joins TRBV5-6 to TRBJ2-1; either TRBD1 or TRBD2 may supply D (5 bases each). V was trimmed by 2 bases and J by 7 bases, leaving 13 bases between them. The CDR3 spans 14 residues. CDR1 is SGHDT and CDR2 is YYEEEE in the germline V gene. DNA of the CDR3: TGTGCCAGCAGCTTCGGGACGGTTGGGAATGAGCAGTTCTTC. Translation gives CASSFGTVGNEQFF.

The chain employs TRBV10-3 and TRBJ2-7, with 7 bases lining up with TRBD1. Germline CDR1 ENHRY, CDR2 SYGVKD. The CDR3 sequence is 13 residues long. After removal of 6 bases from V and 5 bases from J, the junction contained 7 bases not matched to a gene. CDR3 sequence: CAISLEQGNEQYF. The CDR3 nucleotides read TGTGCCATCAGCCTTGAACAGGGGAACGAGCAGTACTTC.